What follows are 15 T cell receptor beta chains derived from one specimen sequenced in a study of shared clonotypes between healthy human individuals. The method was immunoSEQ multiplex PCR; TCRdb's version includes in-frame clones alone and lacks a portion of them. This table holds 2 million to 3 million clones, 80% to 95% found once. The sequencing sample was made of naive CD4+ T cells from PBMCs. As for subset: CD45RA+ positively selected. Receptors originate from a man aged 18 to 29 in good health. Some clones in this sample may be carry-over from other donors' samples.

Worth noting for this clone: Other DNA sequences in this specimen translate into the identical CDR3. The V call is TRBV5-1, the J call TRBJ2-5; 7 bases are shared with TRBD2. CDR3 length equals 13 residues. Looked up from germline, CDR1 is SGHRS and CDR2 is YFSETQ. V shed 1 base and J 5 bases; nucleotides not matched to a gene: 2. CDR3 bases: TGCGCCAGCAGCTTGTTGGGAGGGGAGACCCAGTACTTC. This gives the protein CASSLLGGETQYF.

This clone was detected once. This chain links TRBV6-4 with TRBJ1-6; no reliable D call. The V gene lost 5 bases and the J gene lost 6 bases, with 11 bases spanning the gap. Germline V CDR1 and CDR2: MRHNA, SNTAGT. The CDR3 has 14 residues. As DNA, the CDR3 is TGTGCCAGCAGTCTTCAGTTGGGTAATTCACCCCTCCACTTT. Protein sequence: CASSLQLGNSPLHF.

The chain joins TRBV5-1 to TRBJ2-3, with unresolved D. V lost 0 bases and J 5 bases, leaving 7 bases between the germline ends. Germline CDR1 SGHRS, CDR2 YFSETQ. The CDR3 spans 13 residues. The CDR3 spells CASSLEMRDTQYF. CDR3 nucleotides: TGCGCCAGCAGCTTGGAGATGAGAGATACGCAGTATTTT.

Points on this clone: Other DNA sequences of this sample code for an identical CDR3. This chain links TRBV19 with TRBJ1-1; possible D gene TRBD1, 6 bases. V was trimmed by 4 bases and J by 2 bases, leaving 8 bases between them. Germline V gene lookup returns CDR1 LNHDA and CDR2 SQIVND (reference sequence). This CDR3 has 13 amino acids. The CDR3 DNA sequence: TGTGCCAGTAGTAGACAGGCTAACACTGAAGCTTTCTTT. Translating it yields CASSRQANTEAFF.

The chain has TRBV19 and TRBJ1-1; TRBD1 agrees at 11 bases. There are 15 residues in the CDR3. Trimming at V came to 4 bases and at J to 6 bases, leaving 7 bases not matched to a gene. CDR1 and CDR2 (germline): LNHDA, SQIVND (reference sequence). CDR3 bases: TGTGCCAGTAGTAGGACAGGGGGCGCGTCCGCTGAAGCTTTCTTT. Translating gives CASSRTGGASAEAFF. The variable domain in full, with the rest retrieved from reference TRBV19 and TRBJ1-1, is DGGITQSPKYLFRKEGQNVTLSCEQNLNHDAMYWYRQDPGQGLRLIYYSQIVNDFQKGDIAEGYSVSREKKESFPLTVTSAQKNPTAFYLCASSRTGGASAEAFFGQGTRLTVV.

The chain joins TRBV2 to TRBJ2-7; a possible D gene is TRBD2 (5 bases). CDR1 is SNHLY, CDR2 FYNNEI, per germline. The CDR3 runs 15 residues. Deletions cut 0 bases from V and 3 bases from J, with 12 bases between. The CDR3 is CASSEARGIGYEQYF. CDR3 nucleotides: TGTGCCAGCAGTGAAGCGCGAGGGATCGGCTACGAGCAGTACTTC.

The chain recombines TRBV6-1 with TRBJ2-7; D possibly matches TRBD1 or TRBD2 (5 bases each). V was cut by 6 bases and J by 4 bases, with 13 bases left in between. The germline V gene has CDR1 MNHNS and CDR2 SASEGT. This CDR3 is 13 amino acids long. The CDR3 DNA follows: TGTGCCAGCAGAAGGGACCCCCTTTACGAGCAGTACTTC. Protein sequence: CASRRDPLYEQYF.

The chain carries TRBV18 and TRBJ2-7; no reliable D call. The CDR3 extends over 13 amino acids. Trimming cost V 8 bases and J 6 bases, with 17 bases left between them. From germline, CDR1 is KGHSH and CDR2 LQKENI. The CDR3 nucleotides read TGTGCCAGCCTGCTCCGGCTAGACGGCGAGCAGTACTTC. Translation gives CASLLRLDGEQYF.

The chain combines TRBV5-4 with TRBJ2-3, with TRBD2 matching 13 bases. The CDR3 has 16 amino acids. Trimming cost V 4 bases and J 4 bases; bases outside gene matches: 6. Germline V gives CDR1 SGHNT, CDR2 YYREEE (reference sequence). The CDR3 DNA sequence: TGTGCCAGCAGCACACGGACTAGCGGGAGTGCAGATACGCAGTATTTT. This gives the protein CASSTRTSGSADTQYF.

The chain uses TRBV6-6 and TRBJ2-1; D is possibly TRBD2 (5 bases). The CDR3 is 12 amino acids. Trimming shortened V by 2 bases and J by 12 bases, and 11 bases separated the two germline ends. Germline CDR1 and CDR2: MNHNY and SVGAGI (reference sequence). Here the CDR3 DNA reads TGTGCCAGCAGTTACGGAAGCGGTCCGCAGTTCTTC. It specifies CASSYGSGPQFF.

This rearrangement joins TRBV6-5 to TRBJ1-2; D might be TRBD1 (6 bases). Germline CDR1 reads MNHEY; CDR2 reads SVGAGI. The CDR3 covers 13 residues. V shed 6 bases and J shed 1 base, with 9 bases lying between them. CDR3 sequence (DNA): TGTGCCAGCAGACCACAGGGTAACTATGGCTACACCTTC. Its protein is CASRPQGNYGYTF.

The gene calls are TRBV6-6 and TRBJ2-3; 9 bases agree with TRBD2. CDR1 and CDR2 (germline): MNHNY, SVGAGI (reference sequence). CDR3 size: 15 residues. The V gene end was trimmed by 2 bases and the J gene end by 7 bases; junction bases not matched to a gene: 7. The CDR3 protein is CASSYGGSGRNTQYF. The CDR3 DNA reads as TGTGCCAGCAGTTACGGGGGTAGCGGGAGAAATACGCAGTATTTT.

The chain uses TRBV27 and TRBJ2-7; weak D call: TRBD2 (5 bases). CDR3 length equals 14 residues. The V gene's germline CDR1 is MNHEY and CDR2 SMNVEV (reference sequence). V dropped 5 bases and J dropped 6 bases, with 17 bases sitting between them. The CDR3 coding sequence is TGTGCCAGCAGTATCCTAGCTGATCTCAGCGAGCAGTACTTC. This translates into CASSILADLSEQYF.

In DNA, the CDR3 is TGTGCCAGCAGTAGACAGACTAACTATGGCTACACCTTC. Encoded protein: CASSRQTNYGYTF. The J gene is TRBJ1-2, the V gene TRBV2; the D gene is possibly TRBD1 (5 bases). The CDR3 covers 13 residues. Trimming took 5 bases from V and 0 from J, leaving 7 bases between them. The germline V gene encodes CDR1 SNHLY and CDR2 FYNNEI.

This CDR3 reads CASSSLLQREDLSGANVLTF. The CDR3 DNA sequence: TGCGCCAGCAGCTCCTTACTCCAGCGGGAGGACCTCTCTGGGGCCAACGTCCTGACTTTC. V gene TRBV5-1 combines with J gene TRBJ2-6; 9 bases match TRBD2. V was clipped by 3 bases and J by 0 bases; unmatched bases: 13. Germline V gene sequence: CDR1 SGHRS, CDR2 YFSETQ. The CDR3 has 20 residues.